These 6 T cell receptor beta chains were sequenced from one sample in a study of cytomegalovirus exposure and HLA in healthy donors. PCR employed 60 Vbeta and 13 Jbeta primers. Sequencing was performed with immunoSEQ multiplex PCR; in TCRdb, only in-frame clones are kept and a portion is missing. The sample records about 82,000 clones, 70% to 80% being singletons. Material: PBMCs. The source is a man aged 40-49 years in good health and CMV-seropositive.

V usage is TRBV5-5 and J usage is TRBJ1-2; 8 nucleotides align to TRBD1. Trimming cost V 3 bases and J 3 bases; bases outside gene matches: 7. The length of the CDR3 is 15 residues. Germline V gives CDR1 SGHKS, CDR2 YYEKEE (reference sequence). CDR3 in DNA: TGTGCCAGCAGCTGGGGGGACAGGCCACACTATGGCTACACCTTC. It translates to CASSWGDRPHYGYTF.

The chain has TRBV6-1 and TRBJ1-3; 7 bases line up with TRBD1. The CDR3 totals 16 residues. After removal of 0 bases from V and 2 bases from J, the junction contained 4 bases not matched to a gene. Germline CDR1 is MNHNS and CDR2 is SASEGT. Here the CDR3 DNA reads TGTGCCAGCAGTGAAGCGACAAGGGGGCCTGGAAACACCATATATTTT. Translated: CASSEATRGPGNTIYF.

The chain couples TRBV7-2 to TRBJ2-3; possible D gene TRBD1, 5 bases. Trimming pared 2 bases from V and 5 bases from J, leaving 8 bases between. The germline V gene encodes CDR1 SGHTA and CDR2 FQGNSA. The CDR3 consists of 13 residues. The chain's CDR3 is CASSLMGRDTQYF. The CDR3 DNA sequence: TGTGCCAGCAGCTTAATGGGGCGAGATACGCAGTATTTT.

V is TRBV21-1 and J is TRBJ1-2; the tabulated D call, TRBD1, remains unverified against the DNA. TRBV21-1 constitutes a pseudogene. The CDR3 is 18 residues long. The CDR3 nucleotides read TGTGCCAGCAGCAAGTACCCAAGTCTTGGACAGGGGGCTGAAGGCTACACCTTC. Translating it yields CASSKYPSLGQGAEGYTF.

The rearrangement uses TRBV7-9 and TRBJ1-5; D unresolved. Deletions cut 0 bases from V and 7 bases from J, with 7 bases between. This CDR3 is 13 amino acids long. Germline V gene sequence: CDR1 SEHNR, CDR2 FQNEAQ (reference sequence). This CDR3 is CASSLASVQPQHF. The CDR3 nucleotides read TGTGCCAGCAGCTTAGCTTCGGTACAGCCCCAGCATTTT.

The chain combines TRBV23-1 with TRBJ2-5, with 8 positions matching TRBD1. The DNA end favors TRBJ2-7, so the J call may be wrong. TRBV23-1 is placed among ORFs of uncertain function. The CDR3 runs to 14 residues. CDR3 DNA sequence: TGCGCCAGCAGTCACAGGGGGCGAGGGTGCGAGCAGTACTTC. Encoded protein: CASSHRGRGCEQYF.